This T cell receptor (beta chain) was obtained from a study of cytomegalovirus exposure and HLA in healthy donors. The ends lost 2 bases at V and 3 bases at J; junction bases unmatched: 7. The CDR3 has 15 residues. In germline, CDR1 is SGHRS, CDR2 YFSETQ. Notes on this clone: What it recognizes is unknown.

Study-level results: The classifier reportedly diagnosed cytomegalovirus status with high specificity and sensitivity. Confirmation was obtained in vitro that a few CMV-associated chains are specific for CMV antigens.

TCRdb keeps only in-frame clones here, not all; method: immunoSEQ multiplex PCR. In the table there are 150,000 to 200,000 clones, more than 70% of which are singletons. Sequenced material: PBMCs. This rearrangement joins TRBV5-1 to TRBJ2-7; TRBD2 aligns across 8 bases. This receptor was taken from a woman between 18 and 30 years old in good health and CMV-seronegative. The CDR3 DNA reads TGCGCCAGCAGCTTTCCTGCGGGGGGCATCTACGAGCAGTACTTC. Translated: CASSFPAGGIYEQYF.